Each of the 32 T cell receptor beta chains below was sequenced from the same sample in a study of blood T cell repertoires in COVID-19 (TCRdb year 2020). The library was made by the immunoSEQ multiplex PCR assay. Imported from immuneACCESS, the table was reduced by TCRdb to in-frame sequences with V and J called. These copies leave out some clones; in studies compared against another copy, an unresolved V gene accounts for under half, and the cause of the remainder is not known. The sample yields about 34,000 clones; about 74% were counted once. The biggest ten clones account for around 15% of the sample. The sequenced sample was peripheral blood. Receptors were obtained from a human donor in a cohort sampled during active COVID-19.

V usage is TRBV7-3 and J usage is TRBJ2-1, with 8 bases matching TRBD2. J lost 5 bases, V lost 5 bases, and 11 bases had no gene match. The CDR3 runs 16 residues. Germline lookup yields CDR1 SGHTA and CDR2 FQGTGA. The CDR3 protein is CASSLPEGGGNNEQFF. The CDR3 bases are TGTGCCAGCAGCCTCCCGGAGGGCGGGGGGAACAATGAGCAGTTCTTC.

This rearrangement joins TRBV11-2 to TRBJ1-1, with D maybe TRBD1 (5 bases). Between the trimmed V and J ends, which lost 4 bases and 0 bases, there was a span of 6 bases. The CDR3 totals 13 residues. Germline V gene lookup returns CDR1 SGHAT and CDR2 FQNNGV. This chain's CDR3 is CASSWGVNTEAFF. Here the CDR3 DNA reads TGTGCCAGCAGCTGGGGGGTGAACACTGAAGCTTTCTTT.

The V and J genes are TRBV7-9 and TRBJ1-5; D might be TRBD1 (5 bases). Germline V gene sequence: CDR1 SEHNR, CDR2 FQNEAQ (reference sequence). This CDR3 has 19 amino acids. Trimming pared 1 base from V and 4 bases from J, leaving 23 bases between. DNA for the CDR3: TGTGCCAGCAGCTTAGGGCGGGGAGGGCAGGGACGTGGGAATCAGCCCCAGCATTTT. Its translation is CASSLGRGGQGRGNQPQHF.

The chain uses TRBV11-2 and TRBJ2-3; D unresolved. V gave up 5 bases and J gave up 2 bases, with 20 bases separating them. This CDR3 has 17 amino acids. CDR1 is SGHAT and CDR2 is FQNNGV in the germline V gene. In nucleotides, the CDR3 is TGTGCCAGCAGCCCAGATATCTTGGCAGGCGACACAGATACGCAGTATTTT. Translation gives CASSPDILAGDTDTQYF.

The chain recombines TRBV27 with TRBJ1-1; perhaps TRBD1 as D (5 bases). Trimming shortened V by 3 bases and J by 4 bases, and 12 bases separated the two germline ends. Germline CDR1 is MNHEY and CDR2 is SMNVEV (reference sequence). The CDR3 runs to 14 residues. CDR3 sequence: CASSFSGRSTEAFF. The DNA of the CDR3 is TGTGCCAGCAGTTTTTCAGGGCGGAGCACTGAAGCTTTCTTT.

The V call is TRBV4-1, the J call TRBJ2-7, with TRBD2 identical over 8 bases. The CDR3 totals 17 residues. The ends lost 1 base at V and 3 bases at J; junction bases unmatched: 11. Looked up from germline, CDR1 is MGHRA and CDR2 is YSYEKL. The CDR3 protein is CASSQAPGRGAIYEQYF. In DNA form, the CDR3 reads TGCGCCAGCAGCCAAGCGCCGGGGCGGGGGGCCATCTACGAGCAGTACTTC.

The rearrangement joins TRBV2 to TRBJ2-1; D perhaps matches TRBD1 (6 bases). Germline lookup yields CDR1 SNHLY and CDR2 FYNNEI. Deletions cut 5 bases from V and 9 bases from J, with 14 bases between. This CDR3 has 13 amino acids. In nucleotides, the CDR3 is TGTGCCAGCAGTCGCACAGGGATAAGTGAGCAGTTCTTC. Encoded protein: CASSRTGISEQFF.

CDR3 nucleotide sequence: TGTGCCAGCAGCCTCAATACAGGGTATGGCTACACCTTC. Residues: CASSLNTGYGYTF. The gene calls are TRBV7-3 and TRBJ1-2; tentatively, D is TRBD1 (6 bases). This CDR3 is 13 amino acids long. V shed 5 bases and J shed 5 bases, with 12 bases lying between them. Germline V gives CDR1 SGHTA, CDR2 FQGTGA.

V is TRBV7-9 and J is TRBJ1-6; 9 bases agree with TRBD1. Trimming took 4 bases from V and 3 from J; bases not matched to a gene: 4. Germline V gene lookup returns CDR1 SEHNR and CDR2 FQNEAQ (reference sequence). This CDR3 spans 16 amino acids. CDR3 bases: TGTGCCAGCAGCTCCACAGGGGGCGGCTATAATTCACCCCTCCACTTT. The encoded protein is CASSSTGGGYNSPLHF. The whole variable domain, remainder taken from reference TRBV7-9 and TRBJ1-6, is DTGVSQNPRHKITKRGQNVTFRCDPISEHNRLYWYRQTLGQGPEFLTYFQNEAQLEKSRLLSDRFSAERPKGSFSTLEIQRTEQGDSAMYLCASSSTGGGYNSPLHFGNGTRLTVT.

The chain is built from TRBV28 and TRBJ2-3; 11 bases match TRBD2. Germline CDR1 and CDR2: MDHEN and SYDVKM. The CDR3 length is 15 residues. Trimming at V came to 4 bases and at J to 6 bases, leaving 6 bases not matched to a gene. CDR3 in amino acids: CASSYPGLAADTQYF. DNA of the CDR3: TGTGCCAGCAGTTACCCGGGACTAGCGGCGGATACGCAGTATTTT.

The rearrangement joins TRBV3-1 (or the pseudogene TRBV3-2) to TRBJ2-3, with TRBD1 identical over 7 bases. CDR1 and CDR2 (germline): LGHDT, YNNKEL (reference sequence). The CDR3 contains 17 residues. The V segment lost 2 bases and the J segment 4 bases; nucleotides outside the gene matches: 12. The CDR3 region has the DNA TGTGCCAGCAGCCAAATCGGTACAGGGGTCGGTGCAGATACGCAGTATTTT. The encoded protein is CASSQIGTGVGADTQYF.

The V and J genes are TRBV2 and TRBJ2-7; 9 positions match TRBD2. Germline CDR1 and CDR2: SNHLY and FYNNEI. Germline trimming cut 6 bases from V and 4 bases from J; bases unmatched to any gene: 4. The CDR3 runs to 13 residues. CDR3 protein: CASSLAGPYEQYF. The CDR3 region has the DNA TGTGCCAGCAGCCTAGCGGGGCCTTACGAGCAGTACTTC.

This clone was seen a single time. This same CDR3 is encoded by further DNA sequences in the sample. The chain couples TRBV30 to TRBJ2-5, with TRBD1 matching 8 bases. The V gene's germline CDR1 is GTSNPN and CDR2 SVGIG (reference sequence). With 1 base clipped from V and 2 bases from J, the junction kept 0 bases outside the gene matches. This CDR3 has 13 residues. The CDR3 reads CAWSGTGQETQYF. In DNA form, the CDR3 reads TGTGCCTGGAGTGGGACAGGGCAAGAGACCCAGTACTTC.

The chain couples TRBV5-1 to TRBJ2-7; D uncertain. V was trimmed by 4 bases and J by 1 base, leaving 6 bases between them. The CDR3 spans 12 residues. Germline V gene data show CDR1 as SGHRS and CDR2 as YFSETQ. The DNA of the CDR3 is TGCGCCAGCAGCCACACGTCCTACGAGCAGTACTTC. Amino acids: CASSHTSYEQYF. The full variable domain, its missing parts supplied by reference TRBV5-1 and TRBJ2-7, is KAGVTQTPRYLIKTRGQQVTLSCSPISGHRSVSWYQQTPGQGLQFLFEYFSETQRNKGNFPGRFSGRQFSNSRSEMNVSTLELGDSALYLCASSHTSYEQYFGPGTRLTVT.

The chain joins TRBV4-3 to TRBJ1-3; TRBD1 agrees at 7 bases. V lost 2 bases to trimming and J lost 4 bases; unmatched junction nucleotides: 8. The CDR3 extends over 16 amino acids. CDR1 LGHNA and CDR2 YSLEER come from the germline V gene. As DNA, the CDR3 is TGCGCCAGCAGCCAAACAACAGGGGAAGGGGGAAACACCATATATTTT. It translates to CASSQTTGEGGNTIYF.

This clone was seen just once. J is TRBJ2-5 and V is TRBV3-1 (or the pseudogene TRBV3-2), with D possibly TRBD1 on 6 matching bases. The CDR3 runs 14 residues. Germline V lookup: CDR1 LGHDT, CDR2 YNNKEL (reference sequence). The V gene lost 2 bases and the J gene lost 7 bases, with 14 bases spanning the gap. This CDR3 reads CASSQSGTSGTQYF. DNA for the CDR3: TGTGCCAGCAGCCAATCCGGGACATCGGGGACCCAGTACTTC.

The rearrangement joins TRBV6-5 to TRBJ2-7; D gene ambiguous. Germline CDR1 MNHEY, CDR2 SVGAGI. With 2 bases removed from V and 1 base from J, the gap between germline ends came to 6 bases. CDR3 length equals 13 residues. The CDR3 here is CASSYLGSYEQYF. The CDR3 coding sequence is TGTGCCAGCAGTTACCTCGGTTCCTACGAGCAGTACTTC.

This clone was seen a handful of times. The rearrangement joins TRBV30 to TRBJ1-6; no firm D call. V was clipped by 0 bases and J by 6 bases, with 12 bases between them. Germline V gives CDR1 GTSNPN, CDR2 SVGIG (reference sequence). The CDR3 totals 15 residues. The CDR3 nucleotides read TGTGCCTGGAGTGTACTGCGGAGGAGTAATTCACCCCTCCACTTT. This sequence encodes CAWSVLRRSNSPLHF.

This chain uses TRBV6-5 with TRBJ2-3; 10 positions agree with TRBD2. This CDR3 has 14 amino acids. CDR1 and CDR2 from the germline V gene are MNHEY and SVGAGI. V was clipped by 7 bases and J by 6 bases; unmatched bases: 7. CDR3 residues: CASKLAGKGDTQYF. As DNA, the CDR3 is TGTGCCAGCAAACTAGCGGGAAAGGGGGATACGCAGTATTTT.

This chain uses TRBV12-3 or TRBV12-4 with TRBJ2-1, with TRBD1 matching 8 bases. The CDR3 sequence is 13 residues long. The V gene end was trimmed by 8 bases and the J gene end by 2 bases; junction bases not matched to a gene: 2. This CDR3 reads CASRQGPYNEQFF. CDR3 DNA: TGTGCCAGCCGACAGGGGCCCTACAATGAGCAGTTCTTC.

This clone was recorded many times. The chain joins TRBV6-4 to TRBJ1-2; TRBD1 matches 9 bases. Germline CDR1 MRHNA, CDR2 SNTAGT. This CDR3 has 16 residues. V was clipped by 2 bases and J by 2 bases; unmatched bases: 6. CDR3: CASSDQNRGLNYGYTF. The CDR3 DNA reads as TGTGCCAGCAGTGACCAAAACAGGGGGCTCAACTATGGCTACACCTTC.

The chain carries TRBV29-1 and TRBJ2-5; 8 bases are a match to TRBD1. The CDR3 covers 15 residues. From germline, CDR1 is SQVTM and CDR2 ANQGSEA. V lost 2 bases and J lost 4; bases outside the gene matches: 9. CDR3 sequence reads: CSVEPDRGRGETQYF. The CDR3, as DNA: TGCAGCGTTGAACCAGACAGGGGCCGGGGAGAGACCCAGTACTTC. The entire variable domain, with the rest obtained from reference TRBV29-1 and TRBJ2-5, is as follows: SAVISQKPSRDICQRGTSLTIQCQVDSQVTMMFWYRQQPGQSLTLIATANQGSEATYESGFVIDKFPISRPNLTFSTLTVSNMSPEDSSIYLCSVEPDRGRGETQYFGPGTRLLVL.

The chain combines TRBV11-2 with TRBJ2-1; D call uncertain. The CDR3 is 17 amino acids. V lost 5 bases and J lost 1, with 18 bases in between. The V gene's germline CDR1 is SGHAT and CDR2 FQNNGV. The CDR3 protein is CASSTESIDPSYNEQFF. As DNA, the CDR3 is TGTGCCAGCAGCACGGAGAGTATTGACCCATCCTACAATGAGCAGTTCTTC. The full variable domain, completed using reference TRBV11-2 and TRBJ2-1, is EAGVAQSPRYKIIEKRQSVAFWCNPISGHATLYWYQQILGQGPKLLIQFQNNGVVDDSQLPKDRFSAERLKGVDSTLKIQPAKLEDSAVYLCASSTESIDPSYNEQFFGPGTRLTVL.

J is TRBJ2-3 and V is TRBV19; TRBD2 matches 8 bases. V was clipped by 4 bases and J by 4 bases; unmatched bases: 7. From germline, CDR1 is LNHDA and CDR2 SQIVND (reference sequence). The CDR3 length is 15 residues. CDR3 protein: CASSKQGAGADTQYF. CDR3 nucleotides: TGTGCCAGTAGTAAACAGGGAGCGGGAGCAGATACGCAGTATTTT.

This clone was counted only a few times. The rearrangement joins TRBV15 to TRBJ1-2; a possible D gene is TRBD1 (5 bases). The CDR3 runs 17 residues. Trimming left V 0 bases short and J 3 bases short, with 17 bases between. Germline V gene data show CDR1 as LNHNV and CDR2 as YYDKDF (reference sequence). CDR3 in amino acids: CATSRDFSGRRDYGYTF. The CDR3 DNA follows: TGTGCCACCAGCAGAGATTTTTCAGGGCGTCGGGACTATGGCTACACCTTC.

The V and J genes are TRBV3-1 (or the pseudogene TRBV3-2) and TRBJ2-7; TRBD2 agrees at 14 bases. J lost 7 bases, V lost 1 base, and 3 bases had no gene match. From germline, CDR1 is LGHDT and CDR2 YNNKEL (reference sequence). This CDR3 is built from 15 residues. The CDR3 loop reads CASSQGRTSGGEQYF. The CDR3 coding sequence is TGTGCCAGCAGCCAAGGAAGGACTAGCGGGGGGGAGCAGTACTTC.

This chain connects TRBV25-1 to TRBJ1-6; D unclear. The V gene's germline CDR1 is MGHDK and CDR2 SYGVNS. The CDR3 runs 16 residues. V was shortened by 5 bases and J by 7 bases, with 18 bases between the two germline ends. CDR3 sequence (DNA): TGTGCCAGCAGTCAGAACGGAGGAGGGTCCAATTCACCCCTCCACTTT. Protein sequence: CASSQNGGGSNSPLHF.

The J gene is TRBJ2-3, the V gene TRBV18, with 8 bases matching TRBD2. This CDR3 is 17 amino acids long. The V segment lost 3 bases and the J segment 3 bases; nucleotides outside the gene matches: 11. The germline CDR1 and CDR2 sequences are KGHSH and LQKENI. CDR3 sequence (DNA): TGTGCCAGCTCACCCCCATCGGGGGGGAGGCGGACAGATACGCAGTATTTT. Amino acids: CASSPPSGGRRTDTQYF.

This chain uses TRBV5-1 with TRBJ2-7; D unresolved. The CDR3 contains 14 residues. The germline V and J ends were trimmed by 1 base and 4 bases, with 12 bases remaining between them. Germline V gene data show CDR1 as SGHRS and CDR2 as YFSETQ. CDR3 bases: TGCGCCAGCAGCTTGTCGGGTGTATCATACGAGCAGTACTTC. Amino acid sequence: CASSLSGVSYEQYF.

The V gene is TRBV7-6, the J gene TRBJ1-6, with D hard to call. Trimming pared 5 bases from V and 7 bases from J, leaving 21 bases between. This CDR3 spans 17 amino acids. Germline loops: CDR1 SGHVS, CDR2 FNYEAQ. DNA for the CDR3: TGTGCCAGCAGCGAGGGTAGTTGGACGGCTACCAATTCACCCCTCCACTTT. It encodes CASSEGSWTATNSPLHF.

V gene TRBV2 combines with J gene TRBJ2-7; the match to TRBD1 covers 8 bases. Germline loops: CDR1 SNHLY, CDR2 FYNNEI. Germline trimming cut 2 bases from V and 4 bases from J; bases unmatched to any gene: 13. The CDR3 is made up of 17 amino acids. The CDR3 here is CASSEPNTRQGMYEQYF. The CDR3 coding sequence is TGTGCCAGCAGTGAACCAAACACGAGACAGGGGATGTACGAGCAGTACTTC. Using reference TRBV2 and TRBJ2-7 for the parts outside the CDR3, the full variable domain is EPEVTQTPSHQVTQMGQEVILRCVPISNHLYFYWYRQILGQKVEFLVSFYNNEISEKSEIFDDQFSVERPDGSNFTLKIRSTKLEDSAMYFCASSEPNTRQGMYEQYFGPGTRLTVT.

The chain links TRBV29-1 to TRBJ2-1; TRBD2 matches at 9 bases. The V and J ends lost 0 bases and 0 bases, in that order; junction bases with no gene match: 3. This CDR3 has 16 residues. Germline CDR1 is SQVTM and CDR2 is ANQGSEA. The CDR3 sequence is CSVEDETSGSYNEQFF. The CDR3 nucleotides are TGCAGCGTTGAAGACGAGACTAGCGGCTCCTACAATGAGCAGTTCTTC.